The 4 T cell receptor beta chains reported below all come from one sample, sequenced in a study of glioma-infiltrating T cells. The iRepertoire nested amplicon-rescue multiplex PCR amplified TCR alpha and beta CDR3s from RNA. A single record per CDR3 protein comes from TCRdb applying MiXCR to the multiplex PCR reads. The table includes tens of thousands of distinct CDR3 sequences, 20% to 25% detected once. Sequencing was performed on glioma tissue, nonneoplastic brain tissue, or PBMCs (not recorded which). The receptors were gathered from a human donor with low-grade glioma or glioblastoma, undergoing nonglioma brain surgery, or in good health (not recorded which).

This clonotype has a count of ten or more. This chain connects TRBV14 to TRBJ2-1; a possible D gene is TRBD2 (5 bases). The length of the CDR3 is 15 residues. Trimming removed 2 bases at V and 6 bases at J, with 14 bases between. The germline CDR1 and CDR2 sequences are SGHDN and FVKESK. The CDR3 coding sequence is TGTGCCAGCAGCCAATTTTCGGGAACGGGCAATGAGCAGTTCTTC. It yields the protein CASSQFSGTGNEQFF.

This clonotype was picked up many times. The rearrangement links TRBV20-1 to TRBJ2-1; the match to TRBD1 covers 9 bases. There are 16 residues in the CDR3. CDR1 is DFQATT, CDR2 SNEGSKA, per germline (reference sequence). V shed 0 bases and J 6 bases; nucleotides not matched to a gene: 9. As DNA, the CDR3 is TGCAGTGCTAGAGATCCGGGGACAGGGTCTCTCAATGAGCAGTTCTTC. This translates into CSARDPGTGSLNEQFF.

There are many counts of this clonotype. The chain links TRBV6-1 to TRBJ1-2, with no clear D. Germline CDR1 MNHNS, CDR2 SASEGT. This CDR3 region has 10 residues. With 11 bases removed from V and 3 bases from J, the gap between germline ends came to 7 bases. CDR3 loop: CASWDYGYTF. CDR3 DNA sequence: TGTGCCTCGTGGGACTATGGCTACACCTTC.

The gene calls are TRBV12-3 or TRBV12-4 and TRBJ2-2; 8 bases map to TRBD1. V dropped 1 base and J dropped 5; count of bases not matched to a gene: 3. The CDR3 covers 15 residues. The CDR3, as DNA: TGTGCCAGCAGTTTAGGGACAGGGCAGACCGGGGAGCTGTTTTTT. It specifies CASSLGTGQTGELFF.